A single sample is the source of the 21 T cell receptor beta chains below, sequenced in a study of cytomegalovirus exposure and HLA in healthy donors. Amplification used 60 Vbeta primers and 13 Jbeta primers. Profiled with immunoSEQ multiplex PCR; TCRdb holds only in-frame clones, not every one. This specimen shows 120,000 to 150,000 clones; the ten leading clones hold under 3.5%. The specimen sequenced was PBMCs. These receptors were obtained from a man aged 35 to 55 in good health and CMV-seronegative.

The chain recombines TRBV9 with TRBJ1-1; D is undetermined. The V end lost 3 bases, the J end lost 4 bases, and 7 bases lay between the germline ends. The CDR3 loop spans 12 amino acids. Germline V CDR1 and CDR2: SGDLS, YYNGEE. Here the CDR3 reads CASSGAFTEAFF. Written as DNA, the CDR3 is TGTGCCAGCAGCGGAGCCTTCACTGAAGCTTTCTTT. Complete variable domain (other parts from reference TRBV9 and TRBJ1-1): DSGVTQTPKHLITATGQRVTLRCSPRSGDLSVYWYQQSLDQGLQFLIQYYNGEERAKGNILERFSAQQFPDLHSELNLSSLELGDSALYFCASSGAFTEAFFGQGTRLTVV.

The rearrangement joins TRBV2 to TRBJ2-7, with TRBD1 matching 11 bases. The junction had 4 bases not matched to a gene; V was cut back by 3 bases and J by 6 bases. This CDR3 contains 14 residues. CDR1 and CDR2 (germline): SNHLY, FYNNEI. DNA of the CDR3: TGTGCCAGCAGTGACCGGGGACAGGGGGGCGAGCAGTACTTC. Translating gives CASSDRGQGGEQYF.

The chain joins TRBV10-3 to TRBJ1-6, with 7 bases lining up with TRBD1. There are 14 residues in the CDR3. The V gene's germline CDR1 is ENHRY and CDR2 SYGVKD. The trim removed 6 bases at V and 6 bases at J, leaving 5 bases unmatched. This CDR3 reads CAIRPGQSNSPLHF. CDR3 in DNA: TGTGCCATCAGACCGGGACAGAGTAATTCACCCCTCCACTTT.

The V and J genes are TRBV19 and TRBJ1-5; 7 positions agree with TRBD1. The length of the CDR3 is 14 residues. V shed 3 bases, J shed 5 bases, and the junction held 4 bases outside the gene matches. CDR1 LNHDA and CDR2 SQIVND come from the germline V gene (reference sequence). CDR3 region: CASSMGRGDQPQHF. For the CDR3, the DNA is TGTGCCAGTAGTATGGGCAGGGGGGATCAGCCCCAGCATTTT.

The chain joins TRBV6-5 to TRBJ1-2; a weak D match, TRBD1 (5 bases). V was trimmed by 5 bases and J by 3 bases, leaving 7 bases between them. CDR3 length: 12 residues. Per germline, CDR1 MNHEY and CDR2 SVGAGI. This CDR3 reads CASSMTDYGYTF. CDR3 DNA: TGTGCCAGCAGTATGACAGACTATGGCTACACCTTC.

V and J are TRBV14 and TRBJ2-7, with D possibly TRBD1 on 6 matching bases. This CDR3 has 15 amino acids. From germline, CDR1 is SGHDN and CDR2 FVKESK. V lost 3 bases and J 2 bases, leaving 14 bases between the germline ends. CDR3 sequence reads: CASSQRIQGTYEQYF. The CDR3 DNA follows: TGTGCCAGCAGCCAGAGAATCCAGGGGACCTACGAGCAGTACTTC.

Points on this clone: Other DNA sequences within the sample encode an identical CDR3. CDR3 loop: CASSVGQENYGYTF. As DNA, the CDR3 is TGTGCCAGCAGCGTAGGACAGGAGAACTATGGCTACACCTTC. The chain has TRBV9 and TRBJ1-2; D possibly corresponds to TRBD1 (6 bases). The CDR3 contains 14 residues. CDR1 is SGDLS, CDR2 YYNGEE, per germline. V lost 0 bases and J 2 bases, leaving 8 bases between the germline ends.

The genes are TRBV7-2 and TRBJ2-3; no definite D call. The germline CDR1 and CDR2 sequences are SGHTA and FQGNSA. This CDR3 comprises 15 residues. The V gene lost 5 bases and the J gene lost 5 bases, with 17 bases spanning the gap. The DNA for the CDR3 is TGTGCCAGCAGCCCCCTGGCGGCCCACATAGATACGCAGTATTTT. Amino acid sequence: CASSPLAAHIDTQYF.

The chain couples TRBV2 to TRBJ1-2; 7 bases map to TRBD1. CDR3 length: 13 residues. V lost 7 bases, J lost 6 bases, and 8 bases stayed unmatched. Germline V lookup: CDR1 SNHLY, CDR2 FYNNEI. The CDR3 loop reads CASKRGRGDGYTF. CDR3 bases: TGTGCCAGCAAGAGGGGGCGCGGTGATGGCTACACCTTC.

The chain uses TRBV4-2 and TRBJ2-7; 7 positions match TRBD1. CDR1 is LGHNA and CDR2 is YNFKEQ in the germline V gene. V shed 1 base and J 0 bases; nucleotides not matched to a gene: 0. The CDR3 is 14 residues long. In DNA form, the CDR3 reads TGTGCCAGCAGCCAAGGACAGGGCTCCTACGAGCAGTACTTC. Its translation is CASSQGQGSYEQYF.

The V call is TRBV5-1, the J call TRBJ1-1, with TRBD1 identical over 7 bases. The CDR3 runs to 13 residues. V dropped 8 bases and J dropped 0; count of bases not matched to a gene: 4. Looked up from germline, CDR1 is SGHRS and CDR2 is YFSETQ. The CDR3 region has the DNA TGCGCCAGTACGGGACAGCTGAACACTGAAGCTTTCTTT. This encodes CASTGQLNTEAFF.

CDR3 nucleotide sequence: TGTGCCAGCAGTGAAGCCGGGGGGCCCTACGAGCAGTACTTC. It translates to CASSEAGGPYEQYF. The chain joins TRBV6-1 to TRBJ2-7; possible D gene TRBD2, 7 bases. V was pared by 0 bases and J by 2 bases, with 8 bases between. Germline V gene sequence: CDR1 MNHNS, CDR2 SASEGT. The CDR3 runs 14 residues.

The chain employs TRBV6-6 and TRBJ1-4; D perhaps matches TRBD1 (6 bases). The V end lost 6 bases, the J end lost 6 bases, and 17 bases lay between the germline ends. CDR3 length equals 15 residues. Germline V gene sequence: CDR1 MNHNY, CDR2 SVGAGI (reference sequence). This chain's CDR3 is CASRTPGHYHEKLFF. Written as DNA, the CDR3 is TGTGCCAGCAGGACTCCGGGACATTATCATGAAAAACTGTTTTTT.

The J gene is TRBJ2-2, the V gene TRBV4-3; D not resolved. This CDR3 spans 15 amino acids. V shed 0 bases and J shed 6 bases, with 11 bases lying between them. Germline V gives CDR1 LGHNA, CDR2 YSLEER. CDR3 nucleotides: TGCGCCAGCAGCCAAGATTCTATCATGGCCGGGGAGCTGTTTTTT. Translating it yields CASSQDSIMAGELFF.

V usage is TRBV6-1 and J usage is TRBJ2-5; D is perhaps TRBD2 (7 bases). The length of the CDR3 is 15 residues. The germline V gene encodes CDR1 MNHNS and CDR2 SASEGT. V lost 0 bases to trimming and J lost 5 bases, with 13 bases between them. The CDR3 protein is CASSEAGGPLETQYF. CDR3 sequence (DNA): TGTGCCAGCAGTGAAGCCGGGGGGCCTCTTGAGACCCAGTACTTC.

The J gene is TRBJ1-6, the V gene TRBV10-3, with D maybe TRBD1 (5 bases). V lost 3 bases, J lost 7 bases, and 16 bases lay in between. There are 16 residues in the CDR3. Per germline, CDR1 ENHRY and CDR2 SYGVKD. CDR3 sequence (DNA): TGTGCCATCAGTGACCTAAGCAGGGCCAGAAATTCACCCCTCCACTTT. Its translation: CAISDLSRARNSPLHF.

The chain carries TRBV19 and TRBJ2-4, with unresolved D. Per the germline V gene, CDR1 is LNHDA and CDR2 is SQIVND (reference sequence). The CDR3 has 15 residues. Trimming stripped 3 bases from V and 8 bases from J, with 17 bases between. CDR3 region: CASSMGGFHGDIQYF. CDR3 coding DNA: TGTGCCAGTAGTATGGGTGGCTTTCATGGAGACATTCAGTACTTC.

The genes are TRBV19 and TRBJ1-1; 9 nucleotides line up with TRBD1. Per the germline V gene, CDR1 is LNHDA and CDR2 is SQIVND (reference sequence). The CDR3 consists of 14 residues. Trimming cost V 6 bases and J 5 bases; bases outside gene matches: 7. The CDR3 nucleotides are TGTGCCAGTAGACTTGGGACAGGGTATACTGAAGCTTTCTTT. This translates into CASRLGTGYTEAFF.

The J gene is TRBJ1-4, the V gene TRBV28; 8 bases fit TRBD1. J lost 0 bases, V lost 5 bases, and 2 bases had no gene match. The CDR3 has 15 residues. Germline V CDR1 and CDR2: MDHEN, SYDVKM. CDR3 amino acids: CASSLQGATNEKLFF. DNA for the CDR3: TGTGCCAGCAGTCTACAGGGGGCAACTAATGAAAAACTGTTTTTT.

The J gene is TRBJ2-7, the V gene TRBV28; TRBD1 matches 11 bases. Germline trimming cut 8 bases from V and 3 bases from J; bases unmatched to any gene: 12. The CDR3 is made up of 16 amino acids. Germline V gene sequence: CDR1 MDHEN, CDR2 SYDVKM. The CDR3 DNA reads as TGTGCCAGCTCCTCCCGGGCCGGGACAGGGGGCTACGAGCAGTACTTC. Encoded protein: CASSSRAGTGGYEQYF.

The chain is built from TRBV11-2 and TRBJ2-3; D is ambiguous. Trimming removed 3 bases at V and 4 bases at J, with 8 bases between. The CDR3 totals 13 residues. Germline lookup yields CDR1 SGHAT and CDR2 FQNNGV. CDR3 sequence (DNA): TGTGCCAGCAGCTTCGGTGAGGCAGATACGCAGTATTTT. This gives the protein CASSFGEADTQYF.